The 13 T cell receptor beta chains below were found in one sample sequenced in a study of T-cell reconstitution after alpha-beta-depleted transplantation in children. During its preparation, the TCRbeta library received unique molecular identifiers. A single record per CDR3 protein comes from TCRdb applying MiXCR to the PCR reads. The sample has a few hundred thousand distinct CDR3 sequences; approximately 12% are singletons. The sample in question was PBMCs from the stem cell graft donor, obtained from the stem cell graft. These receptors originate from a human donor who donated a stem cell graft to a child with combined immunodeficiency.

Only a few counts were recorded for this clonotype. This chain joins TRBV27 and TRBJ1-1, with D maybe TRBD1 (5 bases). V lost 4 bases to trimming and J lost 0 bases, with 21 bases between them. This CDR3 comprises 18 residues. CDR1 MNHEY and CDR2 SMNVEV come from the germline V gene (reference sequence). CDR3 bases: TGTGCCAGCAGTTCGAGACACCTCTGGGGCTTTATGAACACTGAAGCTTTCTTT. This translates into CASSSRHLWGFMNTEAFF.

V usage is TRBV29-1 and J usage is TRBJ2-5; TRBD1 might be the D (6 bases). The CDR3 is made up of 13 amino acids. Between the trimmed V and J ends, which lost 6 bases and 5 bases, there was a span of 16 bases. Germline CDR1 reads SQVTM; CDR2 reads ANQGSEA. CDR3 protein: CSVAWGPRETQYF. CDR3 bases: TGCAGCGTCGCTTGGGGGCCGAGGGAGACCCAGTACTTC. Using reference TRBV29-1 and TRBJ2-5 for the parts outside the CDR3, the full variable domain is SAVISQKPSRDICQRGTSLTIQCQVDSQVTMMFWYRQQPGQSLTLIATANQGSEATYESGFVIDKFPISRPNLTFSTLTVSNMSPEDSSIYLCSVAWGPRETQYFGPGTRLLVL.

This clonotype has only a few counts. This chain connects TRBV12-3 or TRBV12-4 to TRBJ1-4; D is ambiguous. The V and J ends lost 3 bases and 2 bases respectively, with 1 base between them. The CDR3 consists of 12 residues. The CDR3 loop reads CASSFTNEKLFF. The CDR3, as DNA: TGTGCCAGCAGTTTCACTAATGAAAAACTGTTTTTT.

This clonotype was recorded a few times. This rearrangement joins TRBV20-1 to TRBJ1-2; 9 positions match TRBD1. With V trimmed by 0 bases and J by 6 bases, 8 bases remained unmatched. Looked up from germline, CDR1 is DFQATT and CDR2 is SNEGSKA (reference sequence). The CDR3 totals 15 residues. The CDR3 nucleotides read TGCAGTGCTAGAGATGGGGGGACAGGGAGACATGGCTACACCTTC. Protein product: CSARDGGTGRHGYTF.

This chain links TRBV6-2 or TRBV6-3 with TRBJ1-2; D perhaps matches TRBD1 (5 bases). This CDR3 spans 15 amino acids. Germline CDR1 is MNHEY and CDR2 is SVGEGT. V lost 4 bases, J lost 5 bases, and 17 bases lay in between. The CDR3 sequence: CASSSNTMGRYGYTF. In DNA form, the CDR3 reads TGTGCCAGCAGTTCCAATACGATGGGGCGGTATGGCTACACCTTC.

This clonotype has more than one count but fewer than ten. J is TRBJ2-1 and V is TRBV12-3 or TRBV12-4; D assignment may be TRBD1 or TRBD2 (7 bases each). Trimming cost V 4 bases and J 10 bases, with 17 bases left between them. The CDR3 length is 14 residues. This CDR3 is CASSYQGEGGEQFF. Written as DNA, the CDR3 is TGTGCCAGCAGTTACCAGGGGGAGGGTGGGGAGCAGTTCTTC.

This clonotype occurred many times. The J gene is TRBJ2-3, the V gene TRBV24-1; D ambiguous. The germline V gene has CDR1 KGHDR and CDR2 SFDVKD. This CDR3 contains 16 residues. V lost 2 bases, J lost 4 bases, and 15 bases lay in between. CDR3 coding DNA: TGTGCCACCAGTGATTCCAGTACCCGGAGCCCAGATACGCAGTATTTT. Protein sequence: CATSDSSTRSPDTQYF.

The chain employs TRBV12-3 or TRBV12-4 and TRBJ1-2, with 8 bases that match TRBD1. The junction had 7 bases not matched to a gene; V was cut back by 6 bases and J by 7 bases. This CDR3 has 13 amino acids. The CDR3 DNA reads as TGTGCCAGCAGCCAGGACAGGGTCTCTGGCTACACCTTC. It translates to CASSQDRVSGYTF.

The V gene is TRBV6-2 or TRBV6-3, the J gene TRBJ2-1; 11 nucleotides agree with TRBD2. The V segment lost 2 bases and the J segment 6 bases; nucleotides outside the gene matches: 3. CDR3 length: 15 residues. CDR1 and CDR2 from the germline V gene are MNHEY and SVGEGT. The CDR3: CASSYQTSGTNEQFF. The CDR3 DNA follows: TGTGCCAGCAGTTACCAGACTAGCGGGACCAATGAGCAGTTCTTC.

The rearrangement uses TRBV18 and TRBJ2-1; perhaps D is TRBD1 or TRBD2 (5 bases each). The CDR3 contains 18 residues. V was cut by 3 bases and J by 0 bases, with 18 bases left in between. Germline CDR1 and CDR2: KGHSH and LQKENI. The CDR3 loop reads CASSPRGSLVGSYNEQFF. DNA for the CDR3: TGTGCCAGCTCACCCCGGGGCAGTCTGGTCGGCTCCTACAATGAGCAGTTCTTC.

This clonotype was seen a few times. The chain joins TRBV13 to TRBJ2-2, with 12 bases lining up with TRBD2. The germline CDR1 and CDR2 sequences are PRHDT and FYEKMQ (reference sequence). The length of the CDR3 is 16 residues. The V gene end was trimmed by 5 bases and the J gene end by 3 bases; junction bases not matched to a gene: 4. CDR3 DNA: TGTGCCAGCAGCCGAACTAGCGGGAGGTACACCGGGGAGCTGTTTTTT. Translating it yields CASSRTSGRYTGELFF.

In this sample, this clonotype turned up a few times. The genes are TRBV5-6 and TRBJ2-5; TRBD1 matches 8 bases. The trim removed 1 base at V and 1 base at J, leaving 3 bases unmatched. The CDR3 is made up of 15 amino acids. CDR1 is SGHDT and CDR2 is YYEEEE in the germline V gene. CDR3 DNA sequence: TGTGCCAGCAGCTTGCTTACAGGGGGCCAAGAGACCCAGTACTTC. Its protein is CASSLLTGGQETQYF.

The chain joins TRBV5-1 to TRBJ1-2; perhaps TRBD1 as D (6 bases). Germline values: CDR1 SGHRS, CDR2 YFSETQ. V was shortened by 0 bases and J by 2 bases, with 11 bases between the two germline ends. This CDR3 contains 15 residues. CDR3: CASSLAAGANYGYTF. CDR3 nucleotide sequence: TGCGCCAGCAGCTTGGCGGCGGGGGCCAACTATGGCTACACCTTC.